The rows below give T cell receptor beta chains drawn from one sample of a study of graft-versus-host responses after intestinal transplantation. The repertoire was sequenced with immunoSEQ multiplex PCR; TCRdb's copy has only in-frame clones and lacks some. The sample includes about 47,000 clones, about 93% of them seen just once. Here the sequenced sample was PBMCs, taken more than 750 days after a first intestinal transplant, on the day of a second. Receptors originate from a human patient who received an intestinal transplant, so some T cells may come from the graft donor. The CDR3 runs from the conserved cysteine through the conserved F or W. Each record gives: clone size, D gene, V gene, J gene, CDR3 DNA, CDR3 protein. A D gene is named only where the DNA matches it firmly. Clone size is given for some rows only: seen once, a few or many times, or a class if the clone is expanded.

abundance: NA; d_gene: NA; v_gene: TRBV19; j_gene: TRBJ2-1; CDR3nt: TGTGCCAGTAGTTCTGCTGCAGGGTCCTACAATGAGCAGTTCTTC; CDR3aa: CASSSAAGSYNEQFF
abundance: NA; d_gene: TRBD1; v_gene: TRBV25-1; j_gene: TRBJ1-4; CDR3nt: TGTGCCAGCAGTGCCCGGACAGGGGCTGGTGAAAAACTGTTTTTT; CDR3aa: CASSARTGAGEKLFF
abundance: NA; d_gene: NA; v_gene: TRBV5-1; j_gene: TRBJ1-4; CDR3nt: TGCGCCAGCAGCTTGAGTACCTTCTCTAATGAAAAACTGTTTTTT; CDR3aa: CASSLSTFSNEKLFF
abundance: NA; d_gene: TRBD2; v_gene: TRBV7-6; j_gene: TRBJ2-5; CDR3nt: TGTGCCAGCAGCTCGGGCGGGAGTTCAGAGACCCAGTACTTC; CDR3aa: CASSSGGSSETQYF
abundance: NA; d_gene: NA; v_gene: TRBV11-2; j_gene: TRBJ2-1; CDR3nt: TGTGCCAGCAGCTTAGTGGGGAATGAGCAGTTCTTC; CDR3aa: CASSLVGNEQFF
abundance: medium-sized; d_gene: NA; v_gene: TRBV5-1; j_gene: TRBJ2-7; CDR3nt: TGCGCCAGCAGCTTTAGTAACGAGCAGTACTTC; CDR3aa: CASSFSNEQYF
abundance: NA; d_gene: NA; v_gene: TRBV10-1; j_gene: TRBJ1-1; CDR3nt: TGCGCCAGCAGTGACAACCTGCAAGCTTTCTTT; CDR3aa: CASSDNLQAFF
abundance: NA; d_gene: NA; v_gene: TRBV18; j_gene: TRBJ2-6; CDR3nt: TGTGCCAGCTCACCACCAAGGTATTCTGGGGCCAACGTCCTGACTTTC; CDR3aa: CASSPPRYSGANVLTF
abundance: NA; d_gene: NA; v_gene: TRBV27; j_gene: TRBJ2-2; CDR3nt: TGTGCCAGCACGTCGCGAGGCGGGGGCCCCAACACCGGGGAGCTGTTTTTT; CDR3aa: CASTSRGGGPNTGELFF
abundance: NA; d_gene: TRBD2; v_gene: TRBV7-2; j_gene: TRBJ2-7; CDR3nt: TGTGCCAGCAACCACGGGGGGACCCGGGATTACGAGCAGTACTTC; CDR3aa: CASNHGGTRDYEQYF
abundance: NA; d_gene: TRBD1; v_gene: TRBV30; j_gene: TRBJ1-2; CDR3nt: TGTGCCTGGAGTCCTTGGACAGGGGGGGTTGTCACCTTC; CDR3aa: CAWSPWTGGVVTF